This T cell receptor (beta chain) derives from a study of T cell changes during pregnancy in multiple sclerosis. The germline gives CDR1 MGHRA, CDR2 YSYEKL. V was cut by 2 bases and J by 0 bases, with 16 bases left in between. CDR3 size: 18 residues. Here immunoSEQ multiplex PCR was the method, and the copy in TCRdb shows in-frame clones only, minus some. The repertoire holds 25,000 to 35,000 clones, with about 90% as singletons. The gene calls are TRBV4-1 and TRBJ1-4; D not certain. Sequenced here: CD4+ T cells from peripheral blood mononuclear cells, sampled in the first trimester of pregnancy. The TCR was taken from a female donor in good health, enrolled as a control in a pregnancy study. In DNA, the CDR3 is TGCGCCAGCAGCCAAAACGATTTAACGGGAGCAACTAATGAAAAACTGTTTTTT. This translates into CASSQNDLTGATNEKLFF.